The TCR beta chain under discussion was sequenced for a study of ipilimumab plus nivolumab after autologous stem cell transplantation. Study-wide points: Per the authors, repertoire, Treg and microbiota data justify further study.

Germline V gene data show CDR1 as DFQATT and CDR2 as SNEGSKA (reference sequence). Trimming cost V 5 bases and J 2 bases, with 6 bases left between them. The CDR3 is 11 residues long. This clone showed up just once. Its antigen is as yet unknown. Profiling relied on immunoSEQ multiplex PCR, and the TCRdb table lists in-frame clones only, not all of them. Of approximately 16,000 clones in the sample, about four fifths were seen once. Starting 14 to 28 days after autologous transplant, ipilimumab 1 mg/kg was given. The chain carries TRBV20-1 and TRBJ2-5; D is uncertain. The material was PBMCs, obtained in a trial of ipilimumab plus nivolumab as post-transplant consolidation. The source of this sequence is a male donor with primary mediastinal lymphoma. The CDR3 sequence is CSALAQETQYF. CDR3 in DNA: TGCAGTGCTTTGGCACAAGAGACCCAGTACTTC.